The entry below describes one T cell receptor (beta chain). This CDR3 has 15 amino acids. Germline V gives CDR1 KGHSH, CDR2 LQKENI. V was cut by 1 base and J by 6 bases, with 13 bases left in between. This sample was taken from a study of OX40 agonist ivuxolimab in advanced cancers. Generated by immunoSEQ multiplex PCR, the TCRdb table keeps only in-frame clones and is missing some. The sample shows about 46,000 clones, 88% of them seen only once. This sequence originates from an adult with an advanced solid tumor such as melanoma, head and neck, liver or kidney cancer. Sequences were derived from CD4+ or CD8+ T cells sorted from blood, sampled in a trial of the OX40 agonist ivuxolimab. The chain links TRBV18 to TRBJ2-1; TRBD1 is a possible D gene (5 bases). Written as DNA, the CDR3 is TGTGCCAGCTCACCACAGTCGCAGGGCCTCAATGAGCAGTTCTTC. As protein: CASSPQSQGLNEQFF.